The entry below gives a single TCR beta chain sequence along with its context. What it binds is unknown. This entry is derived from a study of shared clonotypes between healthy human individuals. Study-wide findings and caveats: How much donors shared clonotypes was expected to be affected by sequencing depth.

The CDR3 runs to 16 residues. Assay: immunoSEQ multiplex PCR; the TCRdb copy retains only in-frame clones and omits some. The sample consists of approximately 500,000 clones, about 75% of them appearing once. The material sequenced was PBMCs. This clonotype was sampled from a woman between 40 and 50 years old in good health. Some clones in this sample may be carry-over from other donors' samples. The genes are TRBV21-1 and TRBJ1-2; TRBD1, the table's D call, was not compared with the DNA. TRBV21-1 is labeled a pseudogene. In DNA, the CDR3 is TGTGCCAGCAGCAAACTTCCCGGGACAGAGTCCTATGGCTACACCTTC. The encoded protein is CASSKLPGTESYGYTF.